This is a list of T cell receptor beta chains from one sample in a study of cytomegalovirus exposure and HLA in healthy donors. Generated by immunoSEQ multiplex PCR, the TCRdb table keeps only in-frame clones and is missing some. The table has about 98,000 clones, approximately 69% seen once. Sequencing used PBMCs. The receptor set was obtained from a female donor in good health and CMV-seronegative. CDR3s include the opening cysteine and the closing phenylalanine or tryptophan. D genes are given only for firm matches. The size of a clone is reported for some rows only, either as once, few or many, or as a class for expanded clones.

CDR3 protein: CTGTSVNEQFF; CDR3 DNA: TGCACCGGGACTAGCGTGAATGAGCAGTTCTTC; clone size: .; D gene: TRBD2; V gene: TRBV29-1; J gene: TRBJ2-1
CDR3 protein: CASSPGQVTDTEAFF; CDR3 DNA: TGTGCCAGCAGCCCAGGACAGGTGACGGACACTGAAGCTTTCTTT; clone size: .; D gene: TRBD1; V gene: TRBV9; J gene: TRBJ1-1
CDR3 protein: CASSLSITGKSEQFF; CDR3 DNA: TGTGCCAGCAGTTTATCTATAACGGGAAAGAGTGAGCAGTTCTTC; clone size: .; D gene: .; V gene: TRBV27; J gene: TRBJ2-1
CDR3 protein: CASSHNPDRNTEAFF; CDR3 DNA: TGCGCCAGCAGCCATAATCCGGACAGAAACACTGAAGCTTTCTTT; clone size: .; D gene: .; V gene: TRBV4-3; J gene: TRBJ1-1
CDR3 protein: CASSYSRDYYGYTF; CDR3 DNA: TGTGCCAGCAGTTACTCGCGGGATTACTATGGCTACACCTTC; clone size: .; D gene: .; V gene: TRBV6-5; J gene: TRBJ1-2
CDR3 protein: CASSLDGFPSGTEAFF; CDR3 DNA: TGTGCCAGCAGCTTAGACGGGTTCCCTTCGGGCACTGAAGCTTTCTTT; clone size: .; D gene: .; V gene: TRBV7-8; J gene: TRBJ1-1
CDR3 protein: CASSRARSTTDTQYF; CDR3 DNA: TGCGCCAGCAGCCGAGCCCGGTCCACCACAGATACGCAGTATTTT; clone size: .; D gene: .; V gene: TRBV4-3; J gene: TRBJ2-3
CDR3 protein: CASSTQTRRRRYF; CDR3 DNA: TGTGCCAGTAGTACCCAAACTAGGCGAAGGCGGTATTTT; clone size: .; D gene: .; V gene: TRBV19; J gene: TRBJ2-3
CDR3 protein: CASSTSGYNEQFF; CDR3 DNA: TGTGCCAGCAGCACGAGCGGGTACAATGAGCAGTTCTTC; clone size: .; D gene: .; V gene: TRBV5-4; J gene: TRBJ2-1
CDR3 protein: CASSPRTSGRIYEQFF; CDR3 DNA: TGTGCCAGCAGCCCCCGGACTAGCGGGAGAATCTATGAGCAGTTCTTC; clone size: .; D gene: TRBD2; V gene: TRBV9; J gene: TRBJ2-1
CDR3 protein: CASSPLRAGGYGYTF; CDR3 DNA: TGTGCCAGCAGCCCCTTGAGGGCAGGGGGGTATGGCTACACCTTC; clone size: .; D gene: TRBD1; V gene: TRBV7-2; J gene: TRBJ1-2
CDR3 protein: CAGMDIYEQYF; CDR3 DNA: TGTGCCGGGATGGACATCTACGAGCAGTACTTC; clone size: .; D gene: .; V gene: TRBV19; J gene: TRBJ2-7
CDR3 protein: CSVEVGLAGEFNREQFF; CDR3 DNA: TGCAGCGTTGAAGTGGGCCTAGCGGGAGAATTTAATCGTGAGCAGTTCTTC; clone size: .; D gene: TRBD2; V gene: TRBV29-1; J gene: TRBJ2-1
CDR3 protein: CAGGDTGELFF; CDR3 DNA: TGTGCAGGGGGGGACACCGGGGAGCTGTTTTTT; clone size: .; D gene: .; V gene: TRBV7-9; J gene: TRBJ2-2
CDR3 protein: CASSKRAKDTQYF; CDR3 DNA: TGTGCCAGCAGCAAGAGAGCAAAAGATACGCAGTATTTT; clone size: .; D gene: .; V gene: TRBV21-1; J gene: TRBJ2-3
CDR3 protein: CNGQGGTNEKLFF; CDR3 DNA: TGCAACGGGCAAGGCGGGACTAATGAAAAACTGTTTTTT; clone size: .; D gene: .; V gene: TRBV29-1; J gene: TRBJ1-4
CDR3 protein: CASSYSTGGREEYF; CDR3 DNA: TGTGCCAGCAGTTACTCGACAGGAGGACGGGAGGAGTATTTT; clone size: .; D gene: .; V gene: TRBV6-6; J gene: TRBJ2-3
CDR3 protein: CSAQTVGRGEKLFF; CDR3 DNA: TGCAGCGCCCAGACAGTGGGGCGCGGTGAAAAACTGTTTTTT; clone size: once; D gene: .; V gene: TRBV29-1; J gene: TRBJ1-4
CDR3 protein: CASSDTGGGTPYEQYF; CDR3 DNA: TGCGCCAGCAGTGATACCGGCGGGGGAACACCCTACGAGCAGTACTTC; clone size: .; D gene: TRBD2; V gene: TRBV10-2; J gene: TRBJ2-7
CDR3 protein: CSVVVNTEAFF; CDR3 DNA: TGCAGCGTTGTCGTGAACACTGAAGCTTTCTTT; clone size: .; D gene: .; V gene: TRBV29-1; J gene: TRBJ1-1
CDR3 protein: CASSTIQGRPETNEKLFF; CDR3 DNA: TGTGCCAGTAGTACTATACAGGGGAGACCTGAAACTAATGAAAAACTGTTTTTT; clone size: few; D gene: TRBD1; V gene: TRBV19; J gene: TRBJ1-4
CDR3 protein: CASSLDRVNTEAFF; CDR3 DNA: TGTGCCAGCAGCTTGGACAGAGTCAACACTGAAGCTTTCTTT; clone size: few; D gene: .; V gene: TRBV5-6; J gene: TRBJ1-1
CDR3 protein: CSVPAGGGIMNTEAFF; CDR3 DNA: TGCAGCGTTCCCGCAGGCGGAGGGATCATGAACACTGAAGCTTTCTTT; clone size: .; D gene: .; V gene: TRBV29-1; J gene: TRBJ1-1
CDR3 protein: CASSPRDRIYEQYF; CDR3 DNA: TGTGCCAGCAGCCCCCGGGACAGGATCTACGAGCAGTACTTC; clone size: .; D gene: TRBD1; V gene: TRBV7-9; J gene: TRBJ2-7
CDR3 protein: CASSDREVATQYF; CDR3 DNA: TGTGCCAGCAGCGATCGAGAGGTGGCGACCCAGTACTTC; clone size: few; D gene: .; V gene: TRBV11-3; J gene: TRBJ2-5
CDR3 protein: CAWSGGTGEETQYF; CDR3 DNA: TGTGCCTGGAGTGGGGGGACAGGGGAAGAGACCCAGTACTTC; clone size: .; D gene: TRBD1; V gene: TRBV30; J gene: TRBJ2-5
CDR3 protein: CASSITSGGDYNNEQFF; CDR3 DNA: TGTGCCAGCAGTATCACTAGCGGGGGAGATTATAACAATGAGCAGTTCTTC; clone size: .; D gene: TRBD2; V gene: TRBV28; J gene: TRBJ2-1
CDR3 protein: CASSEVRQAAQYF; CDR3 DNA: TGTGCCAGCAGTGAAGTCCGACAGGCAGCCCAGTACTTC; clone size: .; D gene: .; V gene: TRBV6-1; J gene: TRBJ2-5
CDR3 protein: CASSKGAGNNQPQHF; CDR3 DNA: TGTGCCAGCAGTAAAGGAGCGGGGAACAATCAGCCCCAGCATTTT; clone size: once; D gene: .; V gene: TRBV28; J gene: TRBJ1-5
CDR3 protein: CASSPGQGYGYTF; CDR3 DNA: TGTGCCAGCAGCCCGGGACAGGGATATGGCTACACCTTC; clone size: .; D gene: TRBD1; V gene: TRBV13; J gene: TRBJ1-2
CDR3 protein: CASSLRFSGTSGIAEQFF; CDR3 DNA: TGTGCCAGCAGCTTACGATTCTCCGGGACTAGCGGGATCGCTGAGCAGTTCTTC; clone size: once; D gene: TRBD2; V gene: TRBV5-5; J gene: TRBJ2-1
CDR3 protein: CASSQVDSYTGELFF; CDR3 DNA: TGCGCCAGCAGCCAAGTTGACTCTTACACCGGGGAGCTGTTTTTT; clone size: .; D gene: .; V gene: TRBV4-1; J gene: TRBJ2-2
CDR3 protein: CASSPGQVVEGYTF; CDR3 DNA: TGTGCCAGCAGCCCAGGACAGGTAGTAGAGGGCTACACCTTC; clone size: .; D gene: TRBD1; V gene: TRBV6-6; J gene: TRBJ1-2
CDR3 protein: CASSQDRTGLAKNIQYF; CDR3 DNA: TGCGCCAGCAGCCAAGATAGAACAGGTCTAGCCAAAAACATTCAGTACTTC; clone size: .; D gene: .; V gene: TRBV4-1; J gene: TRBJ2-4
CDR3 protein: CASSQGGTTNEKLFF; CDR3 DNA: TGTGCCAGCAGCCAAGGGGGTACAACTAATGAAAAACTGTTTTTT; clone size: .; D gene: .; V gene: TRBV11-3; J gene: TRBJ1-4
CDR3 protein: CASSPSQPGQVGTEAFF; CDR3 DNA: TGTGCCAGCTCCCCTTCCCAGCCGGGACAGGTGGGGACTGAAGCTTTCTTT; clone size: .; D gene: TRBD1; V gene: TRBV18; J gene: TRBJ1-1
CDR3 protein: CASSIPGDRGRSEAFF; CDR3 DNA: TGTGCCAGCAGCATACCTGGGGACAGGGGTAGGTCTGAAGCTTTCTTT; clone size: .; D gene: TRBD1; V gene: TRBV28; J gene: TRBJ1-1
CDR3 protein: CASSFNPRASGATVLTF; CDR3 DNA: TGTGCCAGCAGCTTTAATCCAAGGGCCTCTGGGGCCACCGTCCTGACTTTC; clone size: .; D gene: .; V gene: TRBV7-2; J gene: TRBJ2-6
CDR3 protein: CASSDRGLKDEQFF; CDR3 DNA: TGTGCCAGCAGTGACAGGGGGCTCAAGGATGAGCAGTTCTTC; clone size: .; D gene: TRBD1; V gene: TRBV2; J gene: TRBJ2-1
CDR3 protein: CASSLVQNEKLFF; CDR3 DNA: TGTGCCAGCAGCTTGGTACAGAATGAAAAACTGTTTTTT; clone size: medium-sized; D gene: .; V gene: TRBV5-6; J gene: TRBJ1-4
CDR3 protein: CASCMAENTEAFF; CDR3 DNA: TGTGCCAGCTGTATGGCGGAGAACACTGAAGCTTTCTTT; clone size: few; D gene: .; V gene: TRBV2; J gene: TRBJ1-1
CDR3 protein: CASSDKTVSYTDTQYF; CDR3 DNA: TGTGCCAGCAGTGACAAGACAGTTAGCTACACAGATACGCAGTATTTT; clone size: .; D gene: .; V gene: TRBV25-1; J gene: TRBJ2-3
CDR3 protein: CASSLGDLWANTEAFF; CDR3 DNA: TGTGCCAGCAGCTTAGGTGACCTGTGGGCGAACACTGAAGCTTTCTTT; clone size: .; D gene: .; V gene: TRBV7-9; J gene: TRBJ1-1
CDR3 protein: CASSLVGLGPFPFYGYTF; CDR3 DNA: TGCGCCAGCAGCTTGGTAGGTCTTGGGCCATTCCCGTTCTATGGCTACACCTTC; clone size: once; D gene: .; V gene: TRBV5-1; J gene: TRBJ1-2
CDR3 protein: CASSLVGALPRSYEQYF; CDR3 DNA: TGTGCCAGCAGCTTAGTTGGGGCCCTCCCCCGCTCCTACGAGCAGTACTTC; clone size: .; D gene: .; V gene: TRBV7-9; J gene: TRBJ2-7
CDR3 protein: CASSESVSGGQGQFF; CDR3 DNA: TGCGCCAGCAGTGAGTCAGTTAGCGGGGGTCAGGGGCAGTTCTTC; clone size: .; D gene: TRBD2; V gene: TRBV10-1; J gene: TRBJ2-1
CDR3 protein: CASSLAGAYEQYF; CDR3 DNA: TGTGCCAGCAGCTTGGCAGGGGCCTACGAGCAGTACTTC; clone size: .; D gene: .; V gene: TRBV11-3; J gene: TRBJ2-7
CDR3 protein: CASSLQGMQPQHF; CDR3 DNA: TGTGCCAGCAGTTTACAGGGTATGCAGCCCCAGCATTTT; clone size: .; D gene: .; V gene: TRBV27; J gene: TRBJ1-5
CDR3 protein: CSASRGNEQFF; CDR3 DNA: TGCAGTGCTTCCCGGGGGAATGAGCAGTTCTTC; clone size: .; D gene: .; V gene: TRBV20-1; J gene: TRBJ2-1
CDR3 protein: CAWSAPGLAGEVQYF; CDR3 DNA: TGTGCCTGGAGTGCCCCGGGACTAGCGGGAGAAGTACAGTATTTT; clone size: .; D gene: TRBD2; V gene: TRBV30; J gene: TRBJ2-3
CDR3 protein: CASSSSGSFNYGYTF; CDR3 DNA: TGTGCCAGCAGCTCCTCAGGTTCATTTAACTATGGCTACACCTTC; clone size: .; D gene: .; V gene: TRBV7-9; J gene: TRBJ1-2
CDR3 protein: CASSLQGNQPQHF; CDR3 DNA: TGTGCCAGCAGCTTACAGGGGAATCAGCCCCAGCATTTT; clone size: .; D gene: .; V gene: TRBV7-2; J gene: TRBJ1-5
CDR3 protein: CASSLSPGGGNTIYF; CDR3 DNA: TGTGCCAGCAGCTTATCACCAGGGGGCGGAAACACCATATATTTT; clone size: .; D gene: TRBD1; V gene: TRBV7-3; J gene: TRBJ1-3